These 10 T cell receptor beta chains originate from one sample sequenced in a study of blood T cell repertoires in COVID-19. TCRdb's table, derived via immunoSEQ multiplex PCR, lists solely in-frame clones and lacks some. The sample has 150,000 to 200,000 clones; around 84% are singletons. Sequenced: PBMCs or T cells enriched from blood (not recorded which). The receptors here all came from a man aged 45-65 years who had recovered from COVID-19.

V and J are TRBV7-6 and TRBJ1-6, with TRBD1 matching over 10 bases. Germline lookup yields CDR1 SGHVS and CDR2 FNYEAQ. This CDR3 contains 16 residues. V dropped 5 bases and J dropped 6; count of bases not matched to a gene: 7. CDR3 nucleotide sequence: TGTGCCAGCAGCCCGCAGACAGGGGGCGTTAATTCACCCCTCCACTTT. It encodes CASSPQTGGVNSPLHF.

V and J are TRBV6-4 and TRBJ1-4; D possibly corresponds to TRBD1 (5 bases). Per germline, CDR1 MRHNA and CDR2 SNTAGT. The CDR3 has 18 residues. Trimming left V 4 bases short and J 0 bases short, with 18 bases between. CDR3 loop: CASSVRVTHPSTNEKLFF. CDR3 in DNA: TGTGCCAGCAGTGTCAGGGTAACCCACCCCTCAACTAATGAAAAACTGTTTTTT.

The gene calls are TRBV30 and TRBJ2-7; the D is unclear. Germline assignment: CDR1 GTSNPN and CDR2 SVGIG (reference sequence). This CDR3 region has 14 residues. V shed 4 bases and J shed 0 bases, with 13 bases lying between them. CDR3 in amino acids: CAWNWARSSYEQYF. For the CDR3, the DNA is TGTGCCTGGAATTGGGCCAGAAGCTCCTACGAGCAGTACTTC.

This CDR3 is CASSPGTGRSEAFF. The CDR3 DNA is TGTGCCAGCAGCCCCGGGACAGGGAGGTCTGAAGCTTTCTTT. This sequence joins TRBV7-8 and TRBJ1-1, with TRBD1 identical over 9 bases. V was pared by 5 bases and J by 6 bases, with 7 bases of the junction left unmatched. Germline V gene data show CDR1 as SGHVS and CDR2 as FQNEAQ. The CDR3 consists of 14 residues. Using reference TRBV7-8 and TRBJ1-1 for the parts outside the CDR3, the full variable domain is GAGVSQSPRYKVAKRGQDVALRCDPISGHVSLFWYQQALGQGPEFLTYFQNEAQLDKSGLPSDRFFAERPEGSVSTLKIQRTQQEDSAVYLCASSPGTGRSEAFFGQGTRLTVV.

With respect to this clone: Within the sample, other DNA sequences also encode this same CDR3. The chain joins TRBV6-5 to TRBJ2-2, with D possibly TRBD1 on 6 matching bases. V was pared by 2 bases and J by 1 base, with 8 bases between. CDR1 MNHEY and CDR2 SVGAGI come from the germline V gene. The CDR3 runs to 15 residues. In DNA form, the CDR3 reads TGTGCCAGCAGTTACGACAGGAGGAACACCGGGGAGCTGTTTTTT. It specifies CASSYDRRNTGELFF.

The chain carries TRBV11-2 and TRBJ1-3, with D unclear. Trimming pared 1 base from V and 1 base from J, leaving 8 bases between. CDR3 length: 15 amino acids. Per the germline V gene, CDR1 is SGHAT and CDR2 is FQNNGV. Here the CDR3 DNA reads TGTGCCAGCAGCTTAGCCGAACAGTCTGGAAACACCATATATTTT. Its translation: CASSLAEQSGNTIYF.

The rearrangement joins TRBV18 to TRBJ2-1; 11 positions match TRBD2. V shed 2 bases, J shed 5 bases, and the junction held 11 bases outside the gene matches. The CDR3 has 18 amino acids. The germline V gene has CDR1 KGHSH and CDR2 LQKENI. The CDR3 reads CASSPTPLASGGHNEQFF. The CDR3 bases are TGTGCCAGCTCACCAACCCCCCTGGCTAGCGGGGGGCACAATGAGCAGTTCTTC.

The CDR3 is CASSDGHHSGANVLTF. In DNA form, the CDR3 reads TGTGCCAGCAGTGACGGGCACCACTCTGGGGCCAACGTCCTGACTTTC. The chain couples TRBV6-4 to TRBJ2-6; D is undetermined. The V and J ends lost 2 bases and 0 bases respectively, with 8 bases between them. The CDR3 has 16 residues. CDR1 MRHNA and CDR2 SNTAGT come from the germline V gene.

The chain employs TRBV6-5 and TRBJ1-1; D not certain. The CDR3 runs to 13 residues. V was clipped by 4 bases and J by 0 bases, with 6 bases between them. The germline CDR1 and CDR2 sequences are MNHEY and SVGAGI. The CDR3 spells CASSLQLNTEAFF. The DNA of the CDR3 is TGTGCCAGCAGTTTACAACTGAACACTGAAGCTTTCTTT.

V usage is TRBV27 and J usage is TRBJ1-2, with 9 bases lining up with TRBD1. Germline loops: CDR1 MNHEY, CDR2 SMNVEV (reference sequence). V trimming: 6 bases; J trimming: 8 bases; junction bases outside the gene matches: 4. This CDR3 is built from 12 residues. The CDR3 DNA follows: TGTGCCAGCAGGAGGACAGGGGACGGCTACACCTTC. Amino acid sequence: CASRRTGDGYTF.